These 15 T cell receptor beta chains were sequenced from one sample in a study of T-cell memory formation after mild COVID-19. Each CDR3 protein is one row after TCRdb ran MiXCR on the 5' RACE reads. Of approximately 500,000 distinct CDR3 sequences in the sample, approximately 25% were seen once. Sequences were obtained from PBMCs or a T cell subset sorted from them (not recorded which). Receptor source: an adult woman who had mild COVID-19 (a few samples of this study predate the infection). Cell type and time point are not known.

This clonotype was seen a handful of times. The V call is TRBV4-1, the J call TRBJ2-7; 9 bases are a match to TRBD1. The CDR3 has 16 residues. The junction had 10 bases not matched to a gene; V was cut back by 1 base and J by 6 bases. Germline CDR1 MGHRA, CDR2 YSYEKL. DNA for the CDR3: TGCGCCAGCAGCCAAGGGAACGGACAGGGGATGGGCGAGCAGTACTTC. The encoded protein is CASSQGNGQGMGEQYF.

The chain joins TRBV3-1 to TRBJ2-7, with D uncertain. Germline V gene lookup returns CDR1 LGHDT and CDR2 YNNKEL (reference sequence). CDR3 length equals 14 residues. V was pared by 1 base and J by 3 bases, with 10 bases between. The CDR3 sequence is CASSQARTYYEQYF. The CDR3 DNA sequence: TGTGCCAGCAGCCAAGCCAGGACCTACTACGAGCAGTACTTC.

V is TRBV9 and J is TRBJ1-2; possible D gene TRBD1, 6 bases. This CDR3 is 14 amino acids long. V lost 2 bases and J lost 3, with 11 bases in between. CDR1 and CDR2 (germline): SGDLS, YYNGEE. This chain's CDR3 is CASSVAAGDYGYTF. The DNA of the CDR3 is TGTGCCAGCAGCGTCGCAGCAGGGGACTATGGCTACACCTTC.

J is TRBJ1-5 and V is TRBV20-1; maybe TRBD1 (5 bases). Germline loops: CDR1 DFQATT, CDR2 SNEGSKA (reference sequence). V shed 0 bases and J shed 6 bases, with 27 bases lying between them. The CDR3 has 19 residues. This CDR3 is CSARDSQTTWGVLGQPQHF. The CDR3 DNA reads as TGCAGTGCTAGAGATAGTCAGACGACCTGGGGGGTATTAGGTCAGCCCCAGCATTTT.

V usage is TRBV12-3 or TRBV12-4 and J usage is TRBJ1-6; TRBD1 is a possible D gene (6 bases). This CDR3 is built from 14 residues. The ends were cut back, 6 bases at V and 9 bases at J, with 15 bases in the middle. The DNA of the CDR3 is TGTGCCAGCAGCCTGACAGGACAATCTTCACCCCTCCACTTT. It codes for CASSLTGQSSPLHF.

CDR3 loop: CASSLIPGQETQYF. DNA for the CDR3: TGTGCCAGCAGCTTAATCCCAGGTCAAGAGACCCAGTACTTC. The chain is built from TRBV7-8 and TRBJ2-5; D gene uncertain. Germline CDR1 SGHVS, CDR2 FQNEAQ. This CDR3 is 14 amino acids long. With 2 bases removed from V and 2 bases from J, the gap between germline ends came to 9 bases.

This clonotype was observed a handful of times. This chain joins TRBV5-1 and TRBJ1-5; a weak D match, TRBD1 (5 bases). CDR1 and CDR2 from the germline V gene are SGHRS and YFSETQ. Trimming left V 5 bases short and J 5 bases short, with 17 bases between. The CDR3 sequence is 15 residues long. The CDR3, as DNA: TGCGCCAGCAGACGGCAACAGGATAAGGATCAGCCCCAGCATTTT. This encodes CASRRQQDKDQPQHF.

The chain is built from TRBV27 and TRBJ2-7, with D perhaps matching TRBD1 or TRBD2 (5 bases each). Germline CDR1 is MNHEY and CDR2 is SMNVEV (reference sequence). V lost 6 bases to trimming and J lost 4 bases, with 16 bases between them. The CDR3 loop spans 14 amino acids. CDR3 coding DNA: TGTGCCAGCAGCGATCTTCAGGGACCTTACGAGCAGTACTTC. Amino acid sequence: CASSDLQGPYEQYF.

The chain employs TRBV13 and TRBJ2-1, with D maybe TRBD2 (6 bases). This CDR3 is 16 amino acids long. V was pared by 3 bases and J by 10 bases, with 22 bases between. Germline-derived CDR1 and CDR2 are PRHDT and FYEKMQ (reference sequence). The CDR3 DNA reads TGTGCCAGCAGCTTGTTCGTGGGAGCGGGCCATGTAGAGCAGTTCTTC. Protein product: CASSLFVGAGHVEQFF.

This clonotype was found many times. The rearrangement joins TRBV10-3 to TRBJ2-1; TRBD2 matches at 14 bases. V lost 6 bases and J lost 5; bases outside the gene matches: 6. The CDR3 totals 16 residues. CDR1 and CDR2 (germline): ENHRY, SYGVKD. Here the CDR3 reads CAISPGLAGGHNEQFF. DNA of the CDR3: TGTGCCATCAGCCCCGGACTAGCGGGGGGCCACAATGAGCAGTTCTTC.

This clonotype was observed a handful of times. V gene TRBV3-1 combines with J gene TRBJ2-1; possible D gene TRBD1, 6 bases. CDR3 size: 17 residues. V lost 4 bases to trimming and J lost 0 bases, with 16 bases between them. The germline V gene encodes CDR1 LGHDT and CDR2 YNNKEL (reference sequence). CDR3 sequence (DNA): TGTGCCAGCAGCCCTGGACCGGGGACAAGCTCCTACAATGAGCAGTTCTTC. Translated: CASSPGPGTSSYNEQFF.

This clonotype appeared many times. This rearrangement joins TRBV29-1 to TRBJ2-7; D is ambiguous. CDR3 length: 12 residues. The germline CDR1 and CDR2 sequences are SQVTM and ANQGSEA. V lost 4 bases, J lost 3 bases, and 10 bases lay in between. In DNA, the CDR3 is TGCAGCGTTGCCGGTTCCGGCTACGAGCAGTACTTC. Protein: CSVAGSGYEQYF.

V usage is TRBV7-9 and J usage is TRBJ2-5, with TRBD2 matching 10 bases. After removal of 6 bases from V and 2 bases from J, the junction contained 15 bases not matched to a gene. CDR1 is SEHNR, CDR2 FQNEAQ, per germline (reference sequence). This CDR3 contains 18 residues. The CDR3 nucleotides are TGTGCCAGCAGTACCGAACCGGGACTAGCGAGACGGCAAGAGACCCAGTACTTC. Translation: CASSTEPGLARRQETQYF.

Ten or more counts support this clonotype. The rearrangement links TRBV6-5 to TRBJ1-2, with D possibly being TRBD1 (6 bases). Trimming took 2 bases from V and 0 from J, leaving 13 bases between them. Germline CDR1 reads MNHEY; CDR2 reads SVGAGI. This CDR3 is built from 16 residues. The CDR3 loop is CASSYRLGHTNYGYTF. The CDR3 DNA follows: TGTGCCAGCAGTTACCGCTTGGGACATACTAACTATGGCTACACCTTC.

The chain recombines TRBV7-2 with TRBJ2-1; a weak D match, TRBD2 (5 bases). Germline V gives CDR1 SGHTA, CDR2 FQGNSA. The CDR3 loop spans 15 amino acids. The V end lost 5 bases, the J end lost 7 bases, and 18 bases lay between the germline ends. The CDR3 sequence: CASSLLPGGPNEQFF. The CDR3 DNA follows: TGTGCCAGCAGCCTACTCCCCGGAGGCCCGAATGAGCAGTTCTTC.